A single TCR beta chain is shown here with its context. Its cognate antigen is unknown. After removal of 2 bases from V and 6 bases from J, the junction contained 10 bases not matched to a gene. Germline CDR1 SGHTA, CDR2 FQGNSA. CDR3 size: 15 residues. These data are taken from a study of T cell clones after liver transplantation. Broader study findings: Low donor cell numbers restricted donor-reactive repertoire measurement in two subjects.

Profiling relied on immunoSEQ multiplex PCR, and the TCRdb table lists in-frame clones only, not all of them. This table holds roughly 80,000 clones, approximately 87% found once. The input for sequencing was CD4+ T cells from blood, taken at the 22-month timepoint. The J gene is TRBJ2-7, the V gene TRBV7-2, with 7 bases aligning to TRBD1. This sequence originates from a human patient who received a liver transplant. Some T cells may originate from the graft donor. CDR3 nucleotides: TGTGCCAGCAGCTTATATTACAGGGGCCTGATCGAGCAGTACTTC. Its translation: CASSLYYRGLIEQYF.